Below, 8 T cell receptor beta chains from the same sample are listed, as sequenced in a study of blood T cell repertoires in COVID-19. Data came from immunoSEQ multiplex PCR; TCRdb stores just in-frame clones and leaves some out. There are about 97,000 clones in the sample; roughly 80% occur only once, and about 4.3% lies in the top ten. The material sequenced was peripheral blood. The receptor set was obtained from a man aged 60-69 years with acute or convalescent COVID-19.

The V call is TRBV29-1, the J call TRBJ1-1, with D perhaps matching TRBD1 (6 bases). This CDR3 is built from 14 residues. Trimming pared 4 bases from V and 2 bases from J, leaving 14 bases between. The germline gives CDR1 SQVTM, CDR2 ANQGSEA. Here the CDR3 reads CSVGGRGSNTEAFF. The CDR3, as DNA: TGCAGCGTTGGTGGCAGGGGTTCAAACACTGAAGCTTTCTTT.

In DNA, the CDR3 is TGTGCCAGCAGTTCAGGTTCACCCCTCCACTTT. The encoded protein is CASSSGSPLHF. V is TRBV27 and J is TRBJ1-6; D call uncertain. This CDR3 is built from 11 residues. Germline V lookup: CDR1 MNHEY, CDR2 SMNVEV (reference sequence). V lost 4 bases to trimming and J lost 9 bases, with 4 bases between them.

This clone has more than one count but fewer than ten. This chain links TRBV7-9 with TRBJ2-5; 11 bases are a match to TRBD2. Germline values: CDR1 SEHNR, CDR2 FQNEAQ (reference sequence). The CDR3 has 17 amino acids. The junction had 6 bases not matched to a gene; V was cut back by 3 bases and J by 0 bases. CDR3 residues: CASSFPASGRYQETQYF. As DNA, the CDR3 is TGTGCCAGCAGCTTTCCCGCTAGCGGGAGGTACCAAGAGACCCAGTACTTC.

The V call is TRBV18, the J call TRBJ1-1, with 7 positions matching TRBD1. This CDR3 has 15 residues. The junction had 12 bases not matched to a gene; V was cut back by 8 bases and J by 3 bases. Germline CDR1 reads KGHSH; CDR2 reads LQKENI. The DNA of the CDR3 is TGTGCCAGCCTAATCCGGTCCCAGGGGGACACTGAAGCTTTCTTT. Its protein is CASLIRSQGDTEAFF.

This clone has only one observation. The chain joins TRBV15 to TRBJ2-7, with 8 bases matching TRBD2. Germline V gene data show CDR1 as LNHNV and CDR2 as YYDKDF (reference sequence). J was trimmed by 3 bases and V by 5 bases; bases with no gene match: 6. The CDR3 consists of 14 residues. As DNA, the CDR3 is TGTGCCACCAGCGTTGTTAGCGGGGTCTACGAGCAGTACTTC. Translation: CATSVVSGVYEQYF.

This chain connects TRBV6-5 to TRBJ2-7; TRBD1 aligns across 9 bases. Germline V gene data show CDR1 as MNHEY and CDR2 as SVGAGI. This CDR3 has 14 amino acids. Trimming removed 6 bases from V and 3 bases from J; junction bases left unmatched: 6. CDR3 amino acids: CASSPGQGVYEQYF. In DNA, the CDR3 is TGTGCCAGCAGCCCGGGACAGGGAGTCTACGAGCAGTACTTC.

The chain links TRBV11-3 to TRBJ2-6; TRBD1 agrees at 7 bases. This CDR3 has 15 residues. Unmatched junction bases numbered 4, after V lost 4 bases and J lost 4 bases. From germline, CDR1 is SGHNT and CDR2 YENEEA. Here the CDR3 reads CASSSRGPGANVLTF. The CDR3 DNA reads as TGTGCCAGCAGCTCAAGGGGGCCAGGGGCCAACGTCCTGACTTTC. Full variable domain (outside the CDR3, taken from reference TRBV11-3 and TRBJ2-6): EAGVVQSPRYKIIEKKQPVAFWCNPISGHNTLYWYLQNLGQGPELLIRYENEEAVDDSQLPKDRFSAERLKGVDSTLKIQPAELGDSAVYLCASSSRGPGANVLTFGAGSRLTVL.

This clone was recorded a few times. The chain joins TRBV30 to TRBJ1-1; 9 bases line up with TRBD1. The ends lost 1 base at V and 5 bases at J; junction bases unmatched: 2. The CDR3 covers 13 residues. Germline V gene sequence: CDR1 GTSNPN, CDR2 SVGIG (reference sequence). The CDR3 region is CAWSAQGATEAFF. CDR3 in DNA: TGTGCCTGGAGTGCACAGGGGGCAACTGAAGCTTTCTTT. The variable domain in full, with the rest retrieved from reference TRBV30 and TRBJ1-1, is SQTIHQWPATLVQPVGSPLSLECTVEGTSNPNLYWYRQAAGRGLQLLFYSVGIGQISSEVPQNLSASRPQDRQFILSSKKLLLSDSGFYLCAWSAQGATEAFFGQGTRLTVV.